This T cell receptor beta chain was identified in a study of blood T cells in healthy people across ages. Sample-barcoded 5' priming and a J-beta primer mix drove a second PCR of roughly 7 to 11 cycles. MiXCR, run by TCRdb on the 5' RACE reads, gives a single entry per CDR3 protein. The sample lists 1.5 million to 2 million distinct CDR3 sequences; 28% were seen once. This clonotype has only a few counts. Germline V gene lookup returns CDR1 SGHTA and CDR2 FQGNSA. The CDR3 extends over 15 amino acids. V trimming: 4 bases; J trimming: 7 bases; junction bases outside the gene matches: 10. The people who gave samples were healthy Caucasians from Russia, aged about 6 to 95. The amount of total RNA extracted per sample was at least 5.5 micrograms.

Sequenced: blood. The rearrangement links TRBV7-2 to TRBJ2-1, with 7 nucleotides matching TRBD1. The TCR sequence derives from a woman aged 25 to 39 in good health. CDR3 bases: TGTGCCAGCAGCTCCTACCCGACAGGGAAAAATGAGCAGTTCTTC. As protein: CASSSYPTGKNEQFF.